The TCR beta chain under discussion was sequenced for a study of shared clonotypes between healthy human individuals (dated by TCRdb to the early 2020s). Background for the entire study: The cohort comprised a couple of women and three men aged 18 to 49 years. For each donor, CD4 naive and CD4 memory were each run on three plates, CD8 naive on two plates, and CD8 memory on one plate. To estimate repertoire size and how much clonotypes are shared between individuals, the study performed deep sequencing of blood TCR repertoires from 4 to 6 healthy adults. Libraries were prepared and TCR repertoires were sequenced by different laboratories using diverse techniques, in order to increase sequencing depth and limit assay-specific biases. Leukapheresis yielded between about 0.8 and 8.9 billion PBMCs per donor.

A remark on this clone: The clone's antigen remains unknown. No per-base quality is available; no much larger clone lies one base away.

CD8 naive samples were obtained by positive selection for CCR7 among CD45RO-negative cells, yielding a CD45RA+CCR7+ population from which TemRA cells were excluded. Donors were healthy HIV-negative adults with no recently reported acute infections or vaccinations. All donors were Caucasian adults living in Nashville, Tennessee, USA. Blood was obtained by leukapheresis, after which PBMCs were separated by Ficoll-Histopaque density gradient centrifugation and cryopreserved in liquid nitrogen vapor phase. Purity and quantity of every magnetically sorted T cell population were checked by analytical flow cytometry. Each sorted fraction had its genomic DNA isolated and then quantified by UV absorbance on a Nanodrop 2000c. From a lookup of the germline V gene, CDR1 and CDR2 are MGHRA and YSYEKL. The trim is 3 bases for V and 4 bases for J, with a gap of 13 bases between the germline ends. Measured from the cysteine to the phenylalanine, the CDR3 is 14 residues long. The only DNA kept is the CDR3, 42 bases in frame from the first base.

Results and caveats for the whole study, not just this receptor: Sampling was restricted to blood, and TCR repertoires in tissue are likely to differ from TCR repertoires in blood. Incomplete sequencing was indicated by rarefaction of sorted-subset datasets, despite the large sequencing depth. Pairwise subsampling indicated that sequencing depth was expected to affect the degree of clonotype sharing among donors. Compared with non-shared clonotypes, the clonotypes found in all four sorted-subset donors had higher generation probabilities. Because the study included only a small number of donors, the genetic and exposure-history diversity represented was limited. Across a few donors, approximately 4.6% of naive CD4, 3.5% of naive CD8, under 2.5% of memory CD4, and about 0.4% of memory CD8 clonotypes were shared. Estimated clonotype richness was generally larger for naive than for memory subsets.

TCR CDR3 regions were amplified from genomic DNA by multiplex PCR using the deep immunoSEQ assay. Extracted genomic DNA from each cell subset was spread evenly across all wells of several immunoSEQ 96-well plates, with each plate serving as a replicate. For sorted subsets, 150 to 250 ng of genomic DNA, equivalent to roughly 33,000 T cell genomes, went into each replicate PCR. Purified libraries were measured with a Qubit 3.0 fluorometer, size-checked on a Bioanalyzer 2100, and measured again with the KAPA Library Quantification kit. A separate single-read 150-cycle Illumina NextSeq 550 flow cell was used to sequence each immunoSEQ 96-well plate. In the source study's methods: The immunoSEQ output contained only junctional sequences without quality scores, so filtering could not match that applied to full-length reads. To assign V/J genes and CDR3, sequences were annotated using PyIR, a Python wrapper for IgBLAST v1.9, with IMGT germline references. Reads were removed for weak V/J assignments (E-value above 1e-6), missing CDR3, stop codons, out-of-frame junctions, or ambiguous translated residues. V3J clonotypes were defined as sequences sharing an identical inferred V gene, J gene, and CDR3 amino acid sequence. Percentage overlap between repertoires was calculated by dividing the number of shared unique clonotypes by the size of the smaller repertoire. Three approaches were used to assess repertoire richness: RTK rarefaction, the Chao1 estimator, and Recon v2.1 estimates of unobserved clonotypes. Generation probabilities were computed with OLGA for all TCRbeta clonotypes obtained by the gDNA method from a handful of donors. Held by TCRdb, this immuneACCESS table contains in-frame sequences only and omits some clones. Under half of the omission traces to an unresolved V gene where checked; the cause of the rest is unknown. V and J calls plus clone size are reproduced from that table; the DNA served to infer D and trimming. This sample comprises more than 2 million clones, 93% of them detected only once. Around 1.8% of the sample is taken by the ten largest.

The receptor comes from a man between 18 and 29 years old in good health. Some clones in this sample may be carry-over from other donors' samples. Sequenced: naive CD8+ T cells from PBMCs. This specimen's cell subset or site label, interpreted: CD45RA+CCR7+. The chain couples TRBV4-1 to TRBJ2-7, and possibly TRBD1, on 6 matching bases. At the DNA level, the sequence is TGCGCCAGCAGCCAGAATACAGGGTGGTACGAGCAGTACTTC. It translates as CASSQNTGWYEQYF.